A selection of T cell receptor beta chains follows, all from one sample in a study of OX40 agonist ivuxolimab in advanced cancers. Profiled with immunoSEQ multiplex PCR; TCRdb holds only in-frame clones, not every one. The sample lists approximately 44,000 clones, roughly nine tenths seen once, with about 28% in the top ten. The sequencing used CD4+ or CD8+ T cells sorted from blood, collected in a trial of the OX40 agonist ivuxolimab. The receptors originated from an adult with an advanced solid tumor such as melanoma, head and neck, liver or kidney cancer. CDR3s include the opening cysteine and the closing phenylalanine or tryptophan. A D gene is named only where the DNA matches it firmly. Not all rows give a size; the values are once, few, many and, for expanded clones, a class.

V gene: TRBV7-8
D gene: TRBD1
J gene: TRBJ2-3
clone size: .
CDR3 protein: CASSPNSGDSSTDTQYF
CDR3 DNA: TGTGCCAGCAGCCCAAATTCAGGGGACAGCAGCACAGATACGCAGTATTTT

V gene: TRBV5-1
D gene: .
J gene: TRBJ1-2
clone size: .
CDR3 protein: CASSQTNAVYGYTF
CDR3 DNA: TGCGCCAGCAGCCAGACGAACGCTGTGTATGGCTACACCTTC

V gene: TRBV4-1
D gene: .
J gene: TRBJ2-7
clone size: .
CDR3 protein: CASSQGALGADSYEQYF
CDR3 DNA: TGCGCCAGCAGCCAAGGCGCCTTAGGCGCGGACTCCTACGAGCAGTACTTC

V gene: TRBV15
D gene: TRBD1
J gene: TRBJ2-7
clone size: .
CDR3 protein: CATSTRTGSYEQYF
CDR3 DNA: TGTGCCACCAGCACAAGGACAGGGAGCTACGAGCAGTACTTC

V gene: TRBV7-9
D gene: .
J gene: TRBJ1-2
clone size: .
CDR3 protein: CASTQDYGYTF
CDR3 DNA: TGTGCCAGCACCCAAGACTATGGCTACACCTTC

V gene: TRBV6-1
D gene: .
J gene: TRBJ1-5
clone size: .
CDR3 protein: CASSEARSGIGPQHF
CDR3 DNA: TGTGCCAGCAGTGAAGCGCGGTCCGGAATCGGGCCCCAGCATTTT

V gene: TRBV13
D gene: .
J gene: TRBJ2-3
clone size: .
CDR3 protein: CASSLGRRVTDTQYF
CDR3 DNA: TGTGCCAGCAGCTTAGGAAGAAGGGTAACAGATACGCAGTATTTT

V gene: TRBV28
D gene: TRBD1
J gene: TRBJ1-1
clone size: .
CDR3 protein: CASSRDRESTEAFF
CDR3 DNA: TGTGCCAGCTCCCGGGACAGGGAGAGCACTGAAGCTTTCTTT

V gene: TRBV10-2
D gene: TRBD2
J gene: TRBJ2-1
clone size: .
CDR3 protein: CASSNPGLAGNEQFF
CDR3 DNA: TGCGCCAGCAGTAATCCGGGACTAGCGGGCAATGAGCAGTTCTTC

V gene: TRBV30
D gene: .
J gene: TRBJ2-1
clone size: .
CDR3 protein: CAWSVGVGYNEQFF
CDR3 DNA: TGTGCCTGGAGTGTAGGGGTCGGGTACAATGAGCAGTTCTTC

V gene: TRBV7-6
D gene: TRBD1
J gene: TRBJ2-5
clone size: .
CDR3 protein: CASSPGQGSETQYF
CDR3 DNA: TGTGCCAGCAGCCCCGGACAGGGATCAGAGACCCAGTACTTC

V gene: TRBV10-3
D gene: .
J gene: TRBJ2-7
clone size: .
CDR3 protein: CAISDTGSYHEQYF
CDR3 DNA: TGTGCCATCAGTGATACGGGAAGTTACCACGAGCAGTACTTC

V gene: TRBV19
D gene: TRBD2
J gene: TRBJ2-1
clone size: .
CDR3 protein: CASSTSGGYNEQFF
CDR3 DNA: TGTGCCAGTAGTACTAGCGGAGGGTACAATGAGCAGTTCTTC

V gene: TRBV6-5
D gene: .
J gene: TRBJ2-7
clone size: .
CDR3 protein: CASSDQQGSYEQYF
CDR3 DNA: TGTGCCAGCAGTGACCAACAGGGCTCCTACGAGCAGTACTTC

V gene: TRBV13
D gene: .
J gene: TRBJ2-7
clone size: .
CDR3 protein: CASSFRAGEISYEQYF
CDR3 DNA: TGTGCCAGCAGCTTTCGGGCAGGGGAGATCTCCTACGAGCAGTACTTC

V gene: TRBV7-9
D gene: TRBD2
J gene: TRBJ2-3
clone size: .
CDR3 protein: CASSLDTSGSDTQYF
CDR3 DNA: TGTGCCAGCAGCTTAGACACTAGCGGGAGTGATACGCAGTATTTT

V gene: TRBV7-8
D gene: TRBD2
J gene: TRBJ2-1
clone size: .
CDR3 protein: CASSFGLADGFF
CDR3 DNA: TGTGCCAGCAGCTTTGGACTAGCCGATGGGTTCTTC

V gene: TRBV5-1
D gene: .
J gene: TRBJ2-1
clone size: once
CDR3 protein: CASSLYRVGDNEQFF
CDR3 DNA: TGCGCCAGCAGCTTGTACAGGGTTGGCGACAATGAGCAGTTCTTC

V gene: TRBV28
D gene: TRBD1
J gene: TRBJ2-7
clone size: .
CDR3 protein: CASSLLGQGAYEQYF
CDR3 DNA: TGTGCCAGCAGTTTACTAGGACAGGGGGCCTACGAGCAGTACTTC

V gene: TRBV27
D gene: TRBD2
J gene: TRBJ2-1
clone size: .
CDR3 protein: CASTFGGGGGYNEQFF
CDR3 DNA: TGTGCCAGCACCTTCGGGGGCGGGGGGGGATACAATGAGCAGTTCTTC

V gene: TRBV2
D gene: .
J gene: TRBJ1-2
clone size: .
CDR3 protein: CASRPPAGKYGYTF
CDR3 DNA: TGTGCCAGCAGGCCCCCCGCAGGCAAATATGGCTACACCTTC

V gene: TRBV29-1
D gene: .
J gene: TRBJ1-1
clone size: .
CDR3 protein: CSVDGERGEAFF
CDR3 DNA: TGCAGCGTTGACGGGGAAAGGGGTGAAGCTTTCTTT

V gene: TRBV4-3
D gene: .
J gene: TRBJ1-1
clone size: .
CDR3 protein: CASSQGQGDTEAFF
CDR3 DNA: TGCGCCAGCAGCCAAGGCCAGGGTGACACTGAAGCTTTCTTT

V gene: TRBV6-5
D gene: .
J gene: TRBJ2-1
clone size: .
CDR3 protein: CASSYPARYEQFF
CDR3 DNA: TGTGCCAGCAGTTACCCCGCCCGCTATGAGCAGTTCTTC

V gene: TRBV2
D gene: TRBD2
J gene: TRBJ2-3
clone size: .
CDR3 protein: CASRPGTSGSHTQYF
CDR3 DNA: TGTGCCAGCAGACCCGGGACTAGCGGGAGTCATACGCAGTATTTT

V gene: TRBV27
D gene: .
J gene: TRBJ2-7
clone size: .
CDR3 protein: CASSFYGGYEQYF
CDR3 DNA: TGTGCCAGCAGTTTTTATGGCGGCTACGAGCAGTACTTC

V gene: TRBV4-1
D gene: .
J gene: TRBJ2-1
clone size: .
CDR3 protein: CASSQVLTGYNEQFF
CDR3 DNA: TGCGCCAGCAGCCAAGTCCTCACTGGCTACAATGAGCAGTTCTTC

V gene: TRBV5-1
D gene: TRBD2
J gene: TRBJ2-1
clone size: .
CDR3 protein: CASSPRGLNNEQFF
CDR3 DNA: TGCGCCAGCAGCCCACGGGGACTAAACAATGAGCAGTTCTTC

V gene: TRBV6-1
D gene: .
J gene: TRBJ2-1
clone size: .
CDR3 protein: CASYSRDFYNEQFF
CDR3 DNA: TGTGCCAGCTATTCCCGGGACTTCTACAATGAGCAGTTCTTC

V gene: TRBV29-1
D gene: .
J gene: TRBJ2-1
clone size: .
CDR3 protein: CSVDGTGTYSYNEQFF
CDR3 DNA: TGCAGCGTTGACGGAACCGGGACATACTCCTACAATGAGCAGTTCTTC

V gene: TRBV30
D gene: TRBD2
J gene: TRBJ2-1
clone size: .
CDR3 protein: CAWTNLAGGYNEQFF
CDR3 DNA: TGTGCCTGGACAAACCTAGCGGGAGGTTACAATGAGCAGTTCTTC

V gene: TRBV4-2
D gene: TRBD1
J gene: TRBJ1-5
clone size: .
CDR3 protein: CASSQDGTGSNQPQHF
CDR3 DNA: TGTGCCAGCAGCCAAGACGGGACAGGCAGCAATCAGCCCCAGCATTTT

V gene: TRBV7-2
D gene: TRBD2
J gene: TRBJ2-5
clone size: once
CDR3 protein: CASSFGLAGLQETQYF
CDR3 DNA: TGTGCCAGCAGCTTCGGACTAGCGGGCTTACAAGAGACCCAGTACTTC